This is a list of T cell receptor beta chains from one sample in a study of T cell responses to AZD1222 COVID-19 vaccine. The method was immunoSEQ multiplex PCR; TCRdb's version includes in-frame clones alone and lacks a portion of them. The sample shows more than 95,000 clones, 82% of them seen only once. Specimen: peripheral blood, collected on day 0 of AZD1222 vaccination. The source of these receptors is an adult in good health. CDR3s include the opening cysteine and the closing phenylalanine or tryptophan. The D gene is left open where the match is weak. A row's size may be missing; if present it is once, few, many or a size class.

j_gene | d_gene | v_gene | abundance | CDR3aa | CDR3nt
TRBJ2-5 | NA | TRBV12-3/TRBV12-4 | NA | CASSLVNQETQYF | TGTGCCAGCAGTTTGGTCAACCAAGAGACCCAGTACTTC
TRBJ2-7 | NA | TRBV5-4 | NA | CASSLRGLPSYEQYF | TGTGCCAGCAGCTTGCGGGGCCTCCCCTCCTACGAGCAGTACTTC
TRBJ2-7 | NA | TRBV6-5 | NA | CASSNEFEQYF | TGTGCCAGCAGTAACGAGTTTGAGCAGTACTTC
TRBJ2-1 | NA | TRBV7-2 | NA | CASSGLLGVNNEQFF | TGTGCCAGCAGCGGCCTTCTTGGGGTAAACAATGAGCAGTTCTTC
TRBJ2-1 | TRBD2 | TRBV11-3 | NA | CASSPAGVMYNEQFF | TGTGCCAGCAGCCCCGCGGGGGTAATGTACAATGAGCAGTTCTTC
TRBJ2-2 | NA | TRBV18 | few | CASSPLTTGELFF | TGTGCCAGCTCACCACTTACCACCGGGGAGCTGTTTTTT
TRBJ2-7 | NA | TRBV7-9 | NA | CASSKQGNEQYF | TGTGCCAGCAGCAAACAGGGAAACGAGCAGTACTTC
TRBJ1-1 | NA | TRBV12-5 | once | CASGLDGPGTEAFF | TGTGCTAGTGGTTTGGATGGGCCGGGTACTGAAGCTTTCTTT
TRBJ1-5 | TRBD1 | TRBV7-2 | once | CASSRTRGPQPQHF | TGTGCCAGCAGCCGTACCAGGGGGCCTCAGCCCCAGCATTTT
TRBJ2-3 | NA | TRBV3-1/TRBV3-2 | NA | CASSDTSRGSTDTQYF | TGTGCCAGCAGCGACACTTCGAGGGGGAGCACAGATACGCAGTATTTT
TRBJ1-6 | NA | TRBV2 | NA | CASRDNQGSNSPLHF | TGTGCCAGCAGAGATAACCAGGGGTCAAATTCACCCCTCCACTTT